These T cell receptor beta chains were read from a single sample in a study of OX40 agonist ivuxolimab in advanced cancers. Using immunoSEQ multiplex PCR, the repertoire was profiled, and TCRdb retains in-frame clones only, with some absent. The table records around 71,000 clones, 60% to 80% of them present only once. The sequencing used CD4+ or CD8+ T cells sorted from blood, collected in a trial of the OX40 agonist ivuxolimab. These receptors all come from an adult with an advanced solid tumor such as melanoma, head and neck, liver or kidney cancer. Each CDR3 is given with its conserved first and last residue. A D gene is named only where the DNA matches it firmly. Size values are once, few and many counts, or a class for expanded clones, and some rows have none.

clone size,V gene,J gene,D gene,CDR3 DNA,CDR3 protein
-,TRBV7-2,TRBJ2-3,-,TGTGCCAGCAGCTTACACGGATTAGATACGCAGTATTTT,CASSLHGLDTQYF
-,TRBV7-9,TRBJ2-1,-,TGTGCCAGCAACCAAATCAGGGTCAATGAGCAGTTCTTC,CASNQIRVNEQFF
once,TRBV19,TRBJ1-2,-,TGTGCCAGTAGCGGCCACGGCAGGGGTGGTGGCTACACCTTC,CASSGHGRGGGYTF
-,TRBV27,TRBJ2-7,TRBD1,TGTGCCAGCTCCGGGACAGGAATTTACGAGCAGTACTTC,CASSGTGIYEQYF
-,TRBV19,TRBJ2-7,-,TGTGCCAGTAGTATTTCAACAGGGAACGAGCAGTACTTC,CASSISTGNEQYF
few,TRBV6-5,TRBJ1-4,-,TGTGCCAGCAGCGGAGCGGTAGACGAAAAACTGTTTTTT,CASSGAVDEKLFF
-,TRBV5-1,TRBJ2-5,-,TGCGCCAGCAGCCCCAACCAAGAGACCCAGTACTTC,CASSPNQETQYF
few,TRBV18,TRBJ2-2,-,TGTGCCAGCTCACCGGCGGGACGGAGGAACACCGGGGAGCTGTTTTTT,CASSPAGRRNTGELFF
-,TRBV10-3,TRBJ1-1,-,TGTGCCATCAGTGAGTACAGGATGAACACTGAAGCTTTCTTT,CAISEYRMNTEAFF
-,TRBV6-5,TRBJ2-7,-,TGTGCCAGCAGTTGGAAAAGGCCGGGACAAGCCTACGAGCAGTACTTC,CASSWKRPGQAYEQYF
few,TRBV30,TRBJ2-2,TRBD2,TGTGCCTGGAGTCGACCCACTAGCGGGAGAAGTTCCGGGGAGCTGTTTTTT,CAWSRPTSGRSSGELFF
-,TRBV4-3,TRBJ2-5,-,TGCGCCAGCAGCCCCAACAGTGGAATAGGAGAGACCCAGTACTTC,CASSPNSGIGETQYF
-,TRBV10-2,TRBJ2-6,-,TGCGCCAGCAGAGGGCGGGACAGACGCTCTGGGGCCAACGTCCTGACTTTC,CASRGRDRRSGANVLTF
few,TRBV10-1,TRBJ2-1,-,TGCGCCAGCAGTCGGGTCGTAAGCTCCTACAATGAGCAGTTCTTC,CASSRVVSSYNEQFF
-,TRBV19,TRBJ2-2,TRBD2,TGTGCCAGTAGTATAGGTGTCGGACTAGCGGGTAACACCGGGGAGCTGTTTTTT,CASSIGVGLAGNTGELFF
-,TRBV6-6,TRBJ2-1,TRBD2,TGTGCCAGCAGTTACTCATCTAGCGGGGGCAATGAGCAGTTCTTC,CASSYSSSGGNEQFF
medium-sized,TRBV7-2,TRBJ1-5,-,TGTGCCAGCAGCTTAAGTAGGGATCAGCCCCAGCATTTT,CASSLSRDQPQHF
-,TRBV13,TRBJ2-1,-,TGTGCCAGCAGCTTATGGTCAGGGGAGAACAATGAGCAGTTCTTC,CASSLWSGENNEQFF
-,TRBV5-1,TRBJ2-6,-,TGCGCCAGCAGCCGGGCCCGGGCGGGGGCCAACGTCCTGACTTTC,CASSRARAGANVLTF
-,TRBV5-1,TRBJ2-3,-,TGCGCCAGCAGTCCGGGGACTGGTGGGTTTAGGACAGATACGCAGTATTTT,CASSPGTGGFRTDTQYF
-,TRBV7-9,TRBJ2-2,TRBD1,TGTGCCAGCAGCTTCCCAAGGGGGCTGAACACCGGGGAGCTGTTTTTT,CASSFPRGLNTGELFF
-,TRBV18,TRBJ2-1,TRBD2,TGTGCCAGCTCACGGACTAGCGGAAACCCCAATGAGCAGTTCTTC,CASSRTSGNPNEQFF
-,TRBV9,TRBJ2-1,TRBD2,TGTGCCAGCAGCGTACTAGCGGGACGGTACAATGAGCAGTTCTTC,CASSVLAGRYNEQFF
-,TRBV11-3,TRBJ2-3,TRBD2,TGTGCCAGCAGCGGCGGACTAGCGGGGGGCACAGATACGCAGTATTTT,CASSGGLAGGTDTQYF
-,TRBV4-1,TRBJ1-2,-,TGCGCCAGCAGCCAAGATCAAAGTTTGGAGGGGAGAAGCTATGGCTACACCTTC,CASSQDQSLEGRSYGYTF
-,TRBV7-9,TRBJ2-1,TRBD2,TGTGCCAGCAGCCCGGGGACTAGCGGGAGGGACGAGCAGTTCTTC,CASSPGTSGRDEQFF
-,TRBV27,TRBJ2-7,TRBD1,TGTGCCAGCAGTTTTCGGTCGACAGGGAGCTCCTACGAGCAGTACTTC,CASSFRSTGSSYEQYF
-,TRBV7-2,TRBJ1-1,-,TGTGCCAGCAGCTTAGCCCCAGGTTTGGCTTTCTTT,CASSLAPGLAFF
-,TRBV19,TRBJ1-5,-,TGTGCCAGCGGGAGCAGGGCCCAGCCCCAGCATTTT,CASGSRAQPQHF
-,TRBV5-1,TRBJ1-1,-,TGCGCCAGCAGCTATAACCAGGGGCGCGAAGCTTTCTTT,CASSYNQGREAFF
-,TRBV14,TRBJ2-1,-,TGTGCCAGCAGCCAAGATATCAGGCAGGCAGGGGAGTTCTTC,CASSQDIRQAGEFF
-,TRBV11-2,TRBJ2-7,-,TGTGCCAGCAGCCGAACGCGGGACTACGAGCAGTACTTC,CASSRTRDYEQYF
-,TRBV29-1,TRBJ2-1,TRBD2,TGCAGCGTTGAGGGGGGACTAGCGGGAACCTACAATGAGCAGTTCTTC,CSVEGGLAGTYNEQFF
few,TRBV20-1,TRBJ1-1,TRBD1,TGCAGTGCTAAAGGACAGGGTCCCGCTTTCTTT,CSAKGQGPAFF
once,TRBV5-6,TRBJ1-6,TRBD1,TGTGCCAGCAGCTTGAACAGGGGGCGTTCACCCCTCCACTTT,CASSLNRGRSPLHF
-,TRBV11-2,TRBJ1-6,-,TGTGCCAGCAGCTTACCGGGACGGTCACCCCTCCACTTT,CASSLPGRSPLHF
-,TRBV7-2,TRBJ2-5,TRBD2,TGTGCCAGCAGCGTGAACCCTAGCGGTCAAGAGACCCAGTACTTC,CASSVNPSGQETQYF
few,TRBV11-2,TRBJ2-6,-,TGTGCCAGCAGCTTAGATCCTCAGGGCGGCCCGTTCTCTGGGGCCAACGTCCTGACTTTC,CASSLDPQGGPFSGANVLTF
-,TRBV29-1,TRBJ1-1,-,TGCAGCGTTGAAATCGAGGGGGGGTATCGTGAGTACACTGAAGCTTTCTTT,CSVEIEGGYREYTEAFF
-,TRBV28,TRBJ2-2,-,TGTGCCAGCAGTACAGGACACCGGAACACCGGGGAGCTGTTTTTT,CASSTGHRNTGELFF
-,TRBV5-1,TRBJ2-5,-,TGCGCCAGCAGCTCCGGAAGGGGGCAAGAGACCCAGTACTTC,CASSSGRGQETQYF
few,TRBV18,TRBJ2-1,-,TGTGCCAGCTCACCTAATCAGGGGTCCTACAATGAGCAGTTCTTC,CASSPNQGSYNEQFF
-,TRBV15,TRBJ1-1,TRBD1,TGTGCCACCAGCAGAGAACAGGGGGCGATTTCCACTGAAGCTTTCTTT,CATSREQGAISTEAFF
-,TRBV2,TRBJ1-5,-,TGTGCCAGCAGTCGACCTGACTGGGCCAGCAATCAGCCCCAGCATTTT,CASSRPDWASNQPQHF
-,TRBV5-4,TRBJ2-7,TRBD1,TGTGCCAGCAGCTTGGGGGACAGGGGCGAATCGCGATACGAGCAGTACTTC,CASSLGDRGESRYEQYF
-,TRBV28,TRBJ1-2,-,TGTGCCAGCAGTCTCAAGGTTAACTATGGCTACACCTTC,CASSLKVNYGYTF
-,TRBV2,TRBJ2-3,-,TGTGCCAGCAGTGCTTGGGACAGCACAGATACGCAGTATTTT,CASSAWDSTDTQYF
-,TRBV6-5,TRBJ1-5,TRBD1,TGTGCCAGCAGCTATGGGACAGGGTACAATCAGCCCCAGCATTTT,CASSYGTGYNQPQHF
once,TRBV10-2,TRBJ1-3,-,TGCGCCAGCACCGACCGGGTCAGCTCTGGAAACACCATATATTTT,CASTDRVSSGNTIYF
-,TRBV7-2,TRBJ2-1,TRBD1,TGTGCCAGCAGCTTCCCCACAGGGGCCGCCTACAATGAGCAGTTCTTC,CASSFPTGAAYNEQFF
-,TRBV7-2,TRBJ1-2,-,TGTGCCAGCAGCGTATCTTGGGGCTACACCTTC,CASSVSWGYTF
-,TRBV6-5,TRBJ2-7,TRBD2,TGTGCCAGCACCCTAGCGGGAGGGGTCTACGAGCAGTACTTC,CASTLAGGVYEQYF
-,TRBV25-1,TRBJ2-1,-,TGTGCCAGCAGTCCGGCGTTAAGCTCCTACAATGAGCAGTTCTTC,CASSPALSSYNEQFF
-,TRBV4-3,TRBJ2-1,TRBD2,TGCGCCAGCAGCCAAGATCCTGCTAGCGGGGGCCTCAATGAGCAGTTCTTC,CASSQDPASGGLNEQFF